This T cell receptor beta chain derives from a study of T cell responses to AZD1222 COVID-19 vaccine. Study findings and constraints: Donors were mostly white British, more females; clonal diversity possibly underestimated. Two doses of AZD1222 preceded a rise in Spike-specific TCR breadth and depth. Nearly half of unique spike-specific TCRs reportedly avoided B.1.351 and B.1.1.7 mutated regions.

As regards this clone: Its cognate antigen is unknown.

Generated by immunoSEQ multiplex PCR, the TCRdb table keeps only in-frame clones and is missing some. In the table there are approximately 200,000 clones, less than 95% of which are singletons. CDR3 length equals 15 residues. Germline loops: CDR1 SGDLS, CDR2 YYNGEE. The ends lost 3 bases at V and 5 bases at J; junction bases unmatched: 5. The chain carries TRBV9 and TRBJ2-1; 10 positions match TRBD1. Here the sequenced sample was peripheral blood, taken 28 days after the second dose of the MenACWY control vaccine. This clonotype originated in an adult who received the MenACWY meningococcal vaccine as a control. This CDR3 is CASSARDRGNNEQFF. CDR3 coding DNA: TGTGCCAGCAGCGCCCGGGACAGGGGAAACAATGAGCAGTTCTTC.